This note documents a single T cell receptor beta chain sequence. Its antigen remains undetermined. A much bigger clone sits one base away, suggesting this may be a read error. Ficoll-Paque density gradient centrifugation was the method used to isolate PBMCs. These data originate in a study of T-cell memory formation after mild COVID-19 (dated by TCRdb to 2020 to 2023). About the study as a whole: TCR sequence clusters from the two donors were found to be largely donor specific. Longitudinal TCRalpha and TCRbeta repertoire sequencing tracked T-cell clones expanding and contracting after mild COVID-19 in a couple of donors. Two young, previously healthy adult volunteers, one female and one male, were included in the cohort.

The paper's findings and limits, for the study overall: The second-wave clones that peaked on day 37 were not confirmed to be SARS-CoV-2 specific. Some responding clones were detected in pre-infection memory, which suggested that pre-existing cross-reactive memory T cells had joined the SARS-CoV-2 response. Clones contracting from day 15 to 85 had balanced CD4/CD8 phenotypes, while a second wave expanding from day 15 to 37 was biased towards CD4+. Contracting CD4+ clones appeared mostly in the CM and EM memory subsets, whereas CD8+ clones were enriched in EMRA. Only a couple of mild cases were covered by the study, and larger cohorts that include severe cases with pre-infection samples were considered necessary.

V is reduced by 6 bases and J by 3 bases, leaving a spacing of 6 bases between them. CDR3 length: 11 amino acids, cysteine to phenylalanine. Just the 33-base CDR3 DNA is kept, in frame starting at base 1. For sequencing, an Illumina NovaSeq 6000 was employed. TCRalpha and TCRbeta cDNA libraries were built by 5'RACE with constant-segment primers, adding sample barcodes and unique molecular identifiers. Trizol reagent was used to extract RNA from every sample. Amplification of the libraries took two PCR steps, and the second step added a second sample barcode plus Illumina TruSeq adapters. Libraries were sequenced on an Illumina NovaSeq with 2 x 150 bp paired-end reads. The study's processing was this. Demultiplexing of reads and collapsing into UMI-guided consensus sequences were performed with migec v1.2.7. Using mixcr v2.1.11, UMI consensuses were aligned to TRA and TRB V and J templates and then assembled into clonotypes. Clonotypes were classified as expanded or contracted when called significant by both edgeR and NoisET, with noise models trained on biological replicates. For edgeR calls, the thresholds were a false discovery rate-adjusted p below 0.01 and a log2 fold-change of 1. PCA with hierarchical clustering of max-normalized trajectories of the 1000 most abundant clonotypes was used as exploratory dynamics analysis. Separately sequenced CD4+ and CD8+ repertoires were used to assign a CD4 or CD8 phenotype to each responding clone. Through fastp at Q25 and MiXCR, TCRdb rebuilt clones from the public reads, retaining in-frame beta chains. Every CDR3 protein is listed once, alongside the most common genes and DNA of its rows. TCRdb, not the original authors, processed these V and J calls. For this sample there are 210,000 or so distinct CDR3 sequences; roughly a tenth appear just once. The ten largest clones represent just over 3% of the sample.

The specimen was PBMCs or a T cell subset sorted from them (not recorded which). This chain is built from TRBV12-3 or TRBV12-4 and TRBJ2-7, with no reliable assignment of the D segment. This receptor was taken from a man aged 18 to 29 who had mild COVID-19 (a few samples of this study predate the infection). The sample titles of this study are shuffled in the database, so cell type and time point are left out; the donor was told from shared clones. This receptor carries the CDR3 CASSHGYEQYF. The nucleotide sequence is TGTGCCAGCAGCCATGGCTACGAGCAGTACTTC.